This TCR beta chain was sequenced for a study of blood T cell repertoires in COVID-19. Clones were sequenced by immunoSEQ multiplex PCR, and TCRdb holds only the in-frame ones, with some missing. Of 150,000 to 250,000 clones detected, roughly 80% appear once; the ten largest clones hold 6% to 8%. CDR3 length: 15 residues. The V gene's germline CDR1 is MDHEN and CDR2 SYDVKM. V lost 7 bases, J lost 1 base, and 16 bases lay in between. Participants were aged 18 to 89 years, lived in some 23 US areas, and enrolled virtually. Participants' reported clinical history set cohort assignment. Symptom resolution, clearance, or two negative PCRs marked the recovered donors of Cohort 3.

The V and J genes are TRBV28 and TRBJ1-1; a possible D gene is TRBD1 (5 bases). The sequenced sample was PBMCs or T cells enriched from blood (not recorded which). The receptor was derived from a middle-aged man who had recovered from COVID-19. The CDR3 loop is CASTLAAGWNTEAFF. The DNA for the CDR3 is TGTGCCAGCACCCTGGCGGCAGGGTGGAACACTGAAGCTTTCTTT.